These 17 T cell receptor beta chains came from one sample sequenced in a study of T cell responses to AZD1222 COVID-19 vaccine. Data came from immunoSEQ multiplex PCR; TCRdb stores just in-frame clones and leaves some out. The sample records approximately 61,000 clones, 81% being singletons. The specimen comprised peripheral blood, sampled 28 days after the second AZD1222 dose. The receptors come from an adult who received the AZD1222 COVID-19 vaccine.

The V gene is TRBV7-8, the J gene TRBJ1-6; D perhaps matches TRBD1 (5 bases). The germline gives CDR1 SGHVS, CDR2 FQNEAQ. V was clipped by 1 base and J by 17 bases, with 12 bases between them. The CDR3 covers 12 residues. CDR3 region: CASSLDQGPIHF. The CDR3 coding sequence is TGTGCCAGCAGCTTAGACCAGGGACCTATCCACTTT.

The chain couples TRBV5-1 to TRBJ2-3; D gene uncertain. In germline, CDR1 is SGHRS, CDR2 YFSETQ. This CDR3 comprises 15 residues. V dropped 3 bases and J dropped 3 bases, with 14 bases sitting between them. The CDR3 region has the DNA TGCGCCAGCAGCTCGTCGCCCGCGTTAACAGATACGCAGTATTTT. It encodes CASSSSPALTDTQYF.

This chain connects TRBV7-2 to TRBJ1-1; TRBD1 matches 11 bases. The CDR3 loop spans 16 amino acids. V shed 5 bases, J shed 5 bases, and the junction held 10 bases outside the gene matches. Germline V gene data show CDR1 as SGHTA and CDR2 as FQGNSA. The CDR3 sequence: CASSPRGTGGRTEAFF. In DNA form, the CDR3 reads TGTGCCAGCAGCCCAAGAGGGACAGGGGGACGGACTGAAGCTTTCTTT.

The CDR3 sequence: CASSLDRGNTEAFF. In DNA, the CDR3 is TGCGCCAGCAGCTTGGACAGGGGAAACACTGAAGCTTTCTTT. V usage is TRBV5-1 and J usage is TRBJ1-1; 7 bases align to TRBD1. The CDR3 is 14 amino acids. The V segment lost 0 bases and the J segment 2 bases; nucleotides outside the gene matches: 1. Germline CDR1 reads SGHRS; CDR2 reads YFSETQ. The full variable domain, with the rest looked up from reference TRBV5-1 and TRBJ1-1, is KAGVTQTPRYLIKTRGQQVTLSCSPISGHRSVSWYQQTPGQGLQFLFEYFSETQRNKGNFPGRFSGRQFSNSRSEMNVSTLELGDSALYLCASSLDRGNTEAFFGQGTRLTVV.

This rearrangement joins TRBV9 to TRBJ2-1, with 9 positions matching TRBD1. There are 17 residues in the CDR3. Germline assignment: CDR1 SGDLS and CDR2 YYNGEE. V lost 3 bases and J lost 4; bases outside the gene matches: 11. CDR3 in DNA: TGTGCCAGCAGCGGTGGTCGAGGACAGGGGCAGTACAATGAGCAGTTCTTC. It translates to CASSGGRGQGQYNEQFF.

This chain's CDR3 is CASSLGLAGGETQYF. CDR3 DNA sequence: TGCGCCAGCAGCTTGGGGCTAGCGGGAGGGGAGACCCAGTACTTC. The V call is TRBV5-1, the J call TRBJ2-5; 12 bases map to TRBD2. The CDR3 sequence is 15 residues long. The germline CDR1 and CDR2 sequences are SGHRS and YFSETQ. Unmatched junction bases numbered 2, after V lost 0 bases and J lost 5 bases.

The rearrangement links TRBV6-5 to TRBJ2-1; the D is unclear. Germline CDR1 reads MNHEY; CDR2 reads SVGAGI. Trimming stripped 2 bases from V and 6 bases from J, with 2 bases between. This CDR3 has 11 residues. The chain's CDR3 is CASSYSNEQFF. Written as DNA, the CDR3 is TGTGCCAGCAGTTACAGCAATGAGCAGTTCTTC.

The chain is built from TRBV5-8 and TRBJ2-5; 7 bases are shared with TRBD1. Trimming at V came to 0 bases and at J to 0 bases, leaving 2 bases not matched to a gene. The CDR3 covers 15 residues. Germline CDR1 and CDR2: SGHTS and YDEGEE. CDR3 sequence reads: CASSLEGQYQETQYF. Here the CDR3 DNA reads TGTGCCAGCAGCTTGGAGGGACAGTACCAAGAGACCCAGTACTTC. Drawing the rest from reference TRBV5-8 and TRBJ2-5, the complete variable domain is EAGVTQSPTHLIKTRGQQATLRCSPISGHTSVYWYQQALGLGLQFLLWYDEGEERNRGNFPPRFSGRQFPNYSSELNVNALELEDSALYLCASSLEGQYQETQYFGPGTRLLVL.

The genes are TRBV7-8 and TRBJ1-2; D unresolved. The CDR3 totals 13 residues. Germline V gives CDR1 SGHVS, CDR2 FQNEAQ. Between the trimmed V and J ends, which lost 5 bases and 5 bases, there was a span of 12 bases. CDR3 sequence reads: CASSPREGYGYTF. The CDR3 coding sequence is TGTGCCAGCAGCCCTCGGGAAGGGTATGGCTACACCTTC. The full variable domain, in which reference TRBV7-8 and TRBJ1-2 provide the parts outside the CDR3, is GAGVSQSPRYKVAKRGQDVALRCDPISGHVSLFWYQQALGQGPEFLTYFQNEAQLDKSGLPSDRFFAERPEGSVSTLKIQRTQQEDSAVYLCASSPREGYGYTFGSGTRLTVV.

V gene TRBV5-1 combines with J gene TRBJ1-6, with a weak D call TRBD1 (5 bases). The CDR3 has 14 residues. V lost 3 bases and J lost 6, with 10 bases in between. CDR1 is SGHRS, CDR2 YFSETQ, per germline. The CDR3 here is CASSSGTVNSPLHF. CDR3 sequence (DNA): TGCGCCAGCAGCTCTGGGACGGTTAATTCACCCCTCCACTTT.

This clone was detected a few times. The V and J genes are TRBV5-4 and TRBJ1-6; D might be TRBD1 (6 bases). V lost 0 bases, J lost 4 bases, and 11 bases lay in between. Germline V gene sequence: CDR1 SGHNT, CDR2 YYREEE (reference sequence). The CDR3 sequence is 16 residues long. This chain's CDR3 is CASSLGRQAYNSPLHF. In DNA, the CDR3 is TGTGCCAGCAGCTTGGGACGACAGGCGTATAATTCACCCCTCCACTTT.

This chain links TRBV29-1 with TRBJ1-1; 8 bases align to TRBD1. CDR3 length equals 14 residues. The V gene's germline CDR1 is SQVTM and CDR2 ANQGSEA. J lost 1 base, V lost 6 bases, and 7 bases had no gene match. The CDR3 here is CSVRKGQANTEAFF. The CDR3 coding sequence is TGCAGCGTCCGCAAGGGACAGGCGAACACTGAAGCTTTCTTT.

J is TRBJ1-5 and V is TRBV19; D remains unclear. The germline V gene encodes CDR1 LNHDA and CDR2 SQIVND (reference sequence). Trimming cost V 5 bases and J 6 bases, with 20 bases left between them. This CDR3 contains 16 residues. CDR3 loop: CASSLRGSGWGQPQHF. The CDR3 DNA is TGTGCCAGTAGTCTGCGTGGGTCGGGGTGGGGTCAGCCCCAGCATTTT.

This clone was recorded once. The chain links TRBV5-5 to TRBJ2-3; 11 nucleotides line up with TRBD2. CDR1 is SGHKS, CDR2 YYEKEE, per germline (reference sequence). The CDR3 runs to 19 residues. V lost 4 bases, J lost 2 bases, and 15 bases stayed unmatched. CDR3 DNA: TGTGCCAGCAGCCCCAGGGTAGTCCTAGCGGGAGGCTTCACAGATACGCAGTATTTT. It encodes CASSPRVVLAGGFTDTQYF.

J is TRBJ1-2 and V is TRBV28; tentative D call: TRBD1 (5 bases). Germline CDR1 MDHEN, CDR2 SYDVKM. The CDR3 is made up of 15 amino acids. The V gene lost 1 base and the J gene lost 4 bases, with 13 bases spanning the gap. CDR3 residues: CASSLFGGSGYGYTF. CDR3 sequence (DNA): TGTGCCAGCAGTTTATTTGGGGGTAGCGGCTATGGCTACACCTTC.

The V and J genes are TRBV6-5 and TRBJ1-6, with 7 positions matching TRBD1. Germline V lookup: CDR1 MNHEY, CDR2 SVGAGI. The trim removed 5 bases at V and 6 bases at J, leaving 7 bases unmatched. The CDR3 totals 15 residues. This CDR3 reads CASSKTGPGNSPLHF. The CDR3 region has the DNA TGTGCCAGCAGTAAGACAGGGCCTGGTAATTCACCCCTCCACTTT.

The rearrangement links TRBV30 to TRBJ2-7, with 8 bases identical to TRBD1. V dropped 2 bases and J dropped 7; count of bases not matched to a gene: 4. Germline CDR1 and CDR2: GTSNPN and SVGIG (reference sequence). There are 12 residues in the CDR3. CDR3 sequence reads: CAWSTQGVEQYF. CDR3 in DNA: TGTGCCTGGAGTACACAGGGGGTTGAGCAGTACTTC.